The rows below give T cell receptor beta chains drawn from one sample of a study of cytotoxic CD8 clonotypes in ibrutinib-treated CLL. The assay was immunoSEQ multiplex PCR, and TCRdb's table has in-frame clones only and misses some. Among 150,000 or so clones, about 84% were seen once, and the ten largest hold less than 9%. The specimen comprised PBMCs, sampled after 36 months of ibrutinib treatment. Every receptor here comes from a human donor with chronic lymphocytic leukemia. CDR3s include the opening cysteine and the closing phenylalanine or tryptophan. Fields, in order: J gene, V gene, D gene, clone size, CDR3 protein, CDR3 DNA. A D gene is named only where the DNA matches it firmly. A clone size is listed for some rows: how often the clone was seen (once, few, many), or a class if it is expanded.

>TRBJ1-1|TRBV19|TRBD1|few
CATSGQGESSEAFF
TGTGCCACCTCAGGACAGGGTGAAAGCTCTGAAGCTTTCTTT
>TRBJ2-2|TRBV7-9|-|-
CAKDTGELFF
TGTGCCAAGGACACCGGGGAGCTGTTTTTT
>TRBJ1-5|TRBV28|TRBD1|-
CASSAPGQGWQPQHF
TGTGCCAGCAGCGCCCCGGGACAGGGTTGGCAGCCCCAGCATTTT
>TRBJ2-2|TRBV7-9|-|once
CASSLEPRNGELFF
TGTGCCAGCAGCTTAGAACCGCGCAACGGGGAGCTGTTTTTT
>TRBJ2-7|TRBV30|-|-
CAGWGLGWSEQYF
TGTGCCGGCTGGGGGCTGGGTTGGAGCGAGCAGTACTTC
>TRBJ2-7|TRBV6-1|-|-
CASSARSFWGYEQYF
TGTGCCAGCAGTGCCAGGAGCTTCTGGGGGTACGAGCAGTACTTC
>TRBJ1-5|TRBV25-1|-|many
CASYPGEGHSNQPQHF
TGTGCCAGTTATCCAGGGGAAGGTCATAGCAATCAGCCCCAGCATTTT
>TRBJ2-3|TRBV25-1|-|-
CASSETDLSTDTQYF
TGTGCCAGCAGTGAAACCGATCTTAGCACAGATACGCAGTATTTT
>TRBJ2-5|TRBV30|-|few
CAWSVYGETQYF
TGTGCCTGGAGTGTATACGGGGAGACCCAGTACTTC
>TRBJ2-2|TRBV7-9|TRBD2|-
CATGGNVGGELFF
TGTGCCACCGGGGGGAATGTCGGCGGGGAGCTGTTTTTT
>TRBJ2-1|TRBV19|-|-
CASRYQDSNEQFF
TGTGCCAGTAGGTACCAGGACTCCAATGAGCAGTTCTTC
>TRBJ2-1|TRBV7-9|-|few
CASSLVEGSRQFF
TGTGCCAGCAGCTTAGTTGAGGGCAGTCGGCAGTTCTTC
>TRBJ1-1|TRBV19|-|few
CASRRGVEAFF
TGTGCCAGTAGACGTGGGGTTGAAGCTTTCTTT
>TRBJ2-1|TRBV9|TRBD2|-
CASSVAGGGDEQFF
TGTGCCAGCAGCGTAGCGGGGGGGGGCGATGAGCAGTTCTTC
>TRBJ1-1|TRBV20-1|-|few
CSARQGFEAFF
TGCAGTGCTAGACAGGGGTTTGAAGCTTTCTTT
>TRBJ2-7|TRBV11-3|-|-
CASSSTGSSYEQYF
TGTGCCAGCAGCTCCACAGGGAGCTCCTACGAGCAGTACTTC
>TRBJ1-5|TRBV25-1|TRBD1|-
CASSGRDSYSNQPQHF
TGTGCCAGCAGTGGCAGGGACAGCTATAGCAATCAGCCCCAGCATTTT
>TRBJ1-1|TRBV4-1|TRBD1|-
CASRLTSGQGMNTEAFF
TGCGCCAGCAGGCTAACAAGTGGACAGGGGATGAACACTGAAGCTTTCTTT
>TRBJ2-1|TRBV4-1|TRBD1|-
CASSQAQGARYNEQFF
TGCGCCAGCAGCCAAGCTCAGGGGGCCCGATACAATGAGCAGTTCTTC
>TRBJ2-1|TRBV4-2|TRBD2|-
CASSQGTSGTNNEQFF
TGTGCCAGCAGCCAAGGGACTAGCGGGACCAACAATGAGCAGTTCTTC
>TRBJ2-1|TRBV2|-|-
CASNRDTYNEQFF
TGTGCCAGCAACCGGGACACCTACAATGAGCAGTTCTTC
>TRBJ2-1|TRBV7-3|-|-
CASSPASGTLNEQFF
TGTGCCAGCAGCCCGGCTTCGGGCACGCTCAATGAGCAGTTCTTC
>TRBJ2-1|TRBV6-5|TRBD2|-
CASSYSGGYNEQFF
TGTGCCAGCAGTTATAGCGGGGGCTACAATGAGCAGTTCTTC
>TRBJ2-3|TRBV15|TRBD1|-
CATSRKSGTGLSTDTQYF
TGTGCCACCAGCAGAAAGTCCGGGACAGGACTTAGCACAGATACGCAGTATTTT
>TRBJ2-3|TRBV18|-|-
CASSLRGPGAAATQYF
TGTGCCAGCTCACTCAGGGGCCCGGGGGCAGCTGCGACGCAGTATTTT
>TRBJ2-7|TRBV6-5|-|once
CASSYVAGLHEQYF
TGTGCCAGCAGTTACGTTGCAGGGCTCCACGAGCAGTACTTC
>TRBJ1-4|TRBV15|TRBD1|-
CATLPGTGVEKLFF
TGTGCCACCCTTCCCGGGACAGGGGTTGAAAAACTGTTTTTT
>TRBJ2-3|TRBV5-1|TRBD2|-
CASSGLAGGTDTQYF
TGCGCCAGCAGCGGACTAGCGGGGGGAACAGATACGCAGTATTTT
>TRBJ2-7|TRBV7-6|-|-
CASSKEGGYEQYF
TGTGCCAGCAGCAAGGAGGGGGGCTACGAGCAGTACTTC
>TRBJ2-1|TRBV19|TRBD2|-
CACGGGPLGNEQFF
TGTGCCTGCGGGGGGGGACCTTTAGGGAATGAGCAGTTCTTC
>TRBJ1-1|TRBV29-1|-|once
CSVARTEYTEAFF
TGCAGCGTGGCCCGTACAGAATACACTGAAGCTTTCTTT
>TRBJ2-3|TRBV10-1|TRBD2|-
CASKKSGTSTDTQYF
TGCGCCAGCAAGAAAAGCGGGACTAGCACAGATACGCAGTATTTT
>TRBJ1-5|TRBV6-1|-|-
CASSSGRQPQHF
TGTGCCAGCAGCTCAGGTCGCCAGCCCCAGCATTTT
>TRBJ2-7|TRBV18|-|-
CASSPRGVPYEQYF
TGTGCCAGCTCACCGAGGGGGGTCCCTTACGAGCAGTACTTC
>TRBJ2-7|TRBV5-5|TRBD1|-
CASSLTGTGLWEQYF
TGTGCCAGCAGCTTGACCGGGACAGGGTTGTGGGAGCAGTACTTC
>TRBJ2-5|TRBV6-6|TRBD2|-
CASTGGAAYQETQYF
TGTGCCAGCACCGGGGGGGCTGCGTACCAAGAGACCCAGTACTTC
>TRBJ2-7|TRBV11-2|-|-
CASSLTYYEQYF
TGTGCCAGCAGTTTGACATACTACGAGCAGTACTTC
>TRBJ2-7|TRBV6-5|-|few
CASSSRYEQYF
TGTGCCAGCAGTTCCCGCTACGAGCAGTACTTC
>TRBJ1-2|TRBV2|TRBD1|-
CASRVDRELYGYTF
TGTGCCAGCAGAGTTGACAGGGAATTGTATGGCTACACCTTC
>TRBJ1-2|TRBV5-1|-|once
CASSRRGLGDYGYTF
TGCGCCAGCAGCCGAAGAGGGTTAGGGGACTATGGCTACACCTTC
>TRBJ2-1|TRBV27|-|-
CASTQGASNEQFF
TGTGCCAGCACCCAAGGTGCGAGTAATGAGCAGTTCTTC
>TRBJ2-1|TRBV4-1|-|-
CASRGQNEQFF
TGCGCCAGCAGGGGTCAGAATGAGCAGTTCTTC
>TRBJ2-3|TRBV11-2|-|-
CASSANTQYF
TGTGCCAGCAGCGCTAATACGCAGTATTTT
>TRBJ2-1|TRBV7-8|TRBD2|once
CASSPRPSGTTNEQFF
TGTGCCAGCAGTCCGAGGCCTAGCGGGACTACCAATGAGCAGTTCTTC
>TRBJ1-1|TRBV28|TRBD1|-
CASSLSQGRFRTEAFF
TGTGCCAGCAGCCTATCACAGGGGAGGTTTAGGACTGAAGCTTTCTTT
>TRBJ2-5|TRBV7-9|-|-
CASSLLQLEETQYF
TGTGCCAGCAGCTTATTACAGCTTGAAGAGACCCAGTACTTC
>TRBJ2-1|TRBV4-1|-|-
CASSQGGYTHPSNEQFF
TGCGCCAGCAGCCAAGGGGGCTACACACATCCTTCAAATGAGCAGTTCTTC
>TRBJ2-1|TRBV7-9|-|-
CASSPSGGGEQFF
TGTGCCAGCAGCCCCTCCGGGGGCGGTGAGCAGTTCTTC
>TRBJ1-1|TRBV5-1|-|-
CASSLGQLLNTEAFF
TGCGCCAGCAGCTTGGGTCAGCTTTTGAACACTGAAGCTTTCTTT
>TRBJ2-2|TRBV4-1|-|-
CASSQGIRTVKNTGELFF
TGCGCCAGCAGCCAAGGAATCCGGACAGTGAAGAACACCGGGGAGCTGTTTTTT
>TRBJ2-7|TRBV2|TRBD1|-
CASIMSPTGGYEQYF
TGTGCCAGCATTATGAGCCCGACAGGGGGCTACGAGCAGTACTTC
>TRBJ1-6|TRBV10-3|-|-
CAVRDFTEGPLHF
TGTGCCGTCCGGGACTTTACCGAAGGACCCCTCCACTTT
>TRBJ2-2|TRBV2|TRBD2|once
CASNLGLARNTGELFF
TGTGCCAGCAACCTCGGACTAGCGAGGAACACCGGGGAGCTGTTTTTT